This section outlines one T cell receptor (beta chain) sequence together with its context. The source material, RNA transcripts, was used to amplify TCR beta CDR3 regions. With the HTBI primer set, the TCR CDR3 went through a first round of RT-PCR. MiXCR, applied by TCRdb to the multiplex PCR reads, yields one record per CDR3 protein. In the table there are more than 600,000 distinct CDR3 sequences, over 15% of which are singletons. This entry comes from a study of T cells in Graves' hyperthyroidism and ophthalmopathy. The overall study: Initial diagnosis, before any treatment, was when peripheral blood was collected.

CDR3 length: 15 amino acids. Trimming cost V 3 bases and J 5 bases, with 12 bases left between them. Germline V gene lookup returns CDR1 KGHDR and CDR2 SFDVKD. The sample taken for sequencing was blood. This clonotype originated in a man between 18 and 35 years old with Graves' hyperthyroidism. This chain joins TRBV24-1 and TRBJ2-2; D ambiguous. DNA of the CDR3: TGTGCCACCAGTGATGTAGGGTTAAGGACCGGGGAGCTGTTTTTT. It codes for CATSDVGLRTGELFF.